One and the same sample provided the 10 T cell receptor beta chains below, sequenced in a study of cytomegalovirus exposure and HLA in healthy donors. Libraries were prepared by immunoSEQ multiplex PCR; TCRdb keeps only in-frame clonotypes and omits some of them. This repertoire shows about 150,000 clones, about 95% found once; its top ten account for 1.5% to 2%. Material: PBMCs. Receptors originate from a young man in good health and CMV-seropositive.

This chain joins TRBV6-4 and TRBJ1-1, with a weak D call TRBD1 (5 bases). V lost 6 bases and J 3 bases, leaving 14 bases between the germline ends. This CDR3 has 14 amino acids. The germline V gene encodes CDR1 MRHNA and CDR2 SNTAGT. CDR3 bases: TGTGCCAGCAGGGGTTCAGGGAGGGACACTGAAGCTTTCTTT. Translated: CASRGSGRDTEAFF.

CDR3 sequence reads: CASSLANSGRNYEQYF. In DNA form, the CDR3 reads TGTGCCAGCAGCTTGGCCAATAGCGGGAGGAACTACGAGCAGTACTTC. The chain is built from TRBV5-6 and TRBJ2-7, with TRBD2 identical over 10 bases. The CDR3 runs 16 residues. Per the germline V gene, CDR1 is SGHDT and CDR2 is YYEEEE. After removal of 0 bases from V and 3 bases from J, the junction contained 6 bases not matched to a gene.

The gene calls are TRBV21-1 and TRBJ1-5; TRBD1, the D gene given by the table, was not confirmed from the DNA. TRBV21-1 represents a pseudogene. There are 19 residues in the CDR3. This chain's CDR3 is CASSKVVPGGSTINQPQHF. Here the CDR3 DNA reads TGTGCCAGCAGCAAAGTTGTCCCAGGGGGGTCAACCATTAATCAGCCCCAGCATTTT.

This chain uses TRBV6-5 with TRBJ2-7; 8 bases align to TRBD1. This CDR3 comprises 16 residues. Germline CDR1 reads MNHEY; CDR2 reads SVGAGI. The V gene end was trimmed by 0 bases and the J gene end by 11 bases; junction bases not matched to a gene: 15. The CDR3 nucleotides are TGTGCCAGCAGTTACTCTCCCCCGGGACAGGTCCCTAACGAGTACTTC. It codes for CASSYSPPGQVPNEYF.

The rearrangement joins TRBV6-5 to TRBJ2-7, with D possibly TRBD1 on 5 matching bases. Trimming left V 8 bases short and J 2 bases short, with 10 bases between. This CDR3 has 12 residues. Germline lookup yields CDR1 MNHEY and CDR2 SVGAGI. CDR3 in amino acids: CASPGAAYEQYF. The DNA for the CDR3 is TGTGCCAGCCCTGGGGCCGCCTACGAGCAGTACTTC.

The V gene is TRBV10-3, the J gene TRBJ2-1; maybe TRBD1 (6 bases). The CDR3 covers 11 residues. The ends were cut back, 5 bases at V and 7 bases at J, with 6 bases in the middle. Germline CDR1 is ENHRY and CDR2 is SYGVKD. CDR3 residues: CAISTGNEQFF. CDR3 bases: TGTGCCATCAGTACAGGGAATGAGCAGTTCTTC.

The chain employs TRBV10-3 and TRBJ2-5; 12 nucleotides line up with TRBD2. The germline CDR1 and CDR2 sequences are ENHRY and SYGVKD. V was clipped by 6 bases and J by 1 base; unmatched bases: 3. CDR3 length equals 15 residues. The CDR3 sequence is CAISGLAGLQETQYF. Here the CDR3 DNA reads TGTGCCATCAGCGGACTAGCGGGACTCCAAGAGACCCAGTACTTC.

Here the CDR3 reads CASSPMNTEAFF. The CDR3 DNA follows: TGTGCCAGCAGCCCCATGAACACTGAAGCTTTCTTT. The chain employs TRBV9 and TRBJ1-1; D call uncertain. Germline V gene lookup returns CDR1 SGDLS and CDR2 YYNGEE. This CDR3 is 12 amino acids long. Trimming cost V 4 bases and J 0 bases, with 4 bases left between them.

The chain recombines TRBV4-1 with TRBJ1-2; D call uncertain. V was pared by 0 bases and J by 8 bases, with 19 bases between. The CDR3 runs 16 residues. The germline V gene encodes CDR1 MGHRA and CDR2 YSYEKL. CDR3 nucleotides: TGCGCCAGCAGCCAAGATTATGTGTTGCAGGTTCGAGGCTACACCTTC. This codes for CASSQDYVLQVRGYTF.

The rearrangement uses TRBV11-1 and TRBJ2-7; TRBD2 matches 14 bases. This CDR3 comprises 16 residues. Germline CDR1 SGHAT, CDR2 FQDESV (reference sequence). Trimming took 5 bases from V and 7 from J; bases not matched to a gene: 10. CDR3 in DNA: TGTGCCAGCAGCAACCGGACTAGCGGGAGGTCGCGGGAGCAGTACTTC. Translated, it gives CASSNRTSGRSREQYF.